This TCR beta chain is from a study of control samples from healthy donors and cancer patients. Repertoires were generated with immunoSEQ multiplex PCR, while TCRdb's copy carries only in-frame clones and drops some. The table has 90,000 to 140,000 clones, about four fifths seen once. This clone occurred a few times. With 7 bases removed from V and 1 base from J, the gap between germline ends came to 10 bases. Germline V CDR1 and CDR2: LGHDT, YNNKEL (reference sequence). The CDR3 is made up of 13 amino acids. Sequenced: blood. This receptor was taken from a woman aged 50 to 60 in good health. This rearrangement joins TRBV3-1 (or the pseudogene TRBV3-2) to TRBJ1-1; D not resolved. The CDR3 DNA follows: TGTGCCAGCAACTTCCCAGGGAACACTGAAGCTTTCTTT. Its protein product is CASNFPGNTEAFF.